This is a list of T cell receptor beta chains from one sample in a study of blood T cell repertoires in COVID-19. The assay was immunoSEQ multiplex PCR, and TCRdb's table has in-frame clones only and misses some. The table lists about 82,000 clones, around 83% of them singletons. Sequencing was performed on peripheral blood. These receptors originate from a woman in her sixties with acute or convalescent COVID-19. Each CDR3 is given with its conserved first and last residue.

V: TRBV29-1; J: TRBJ1-1; CDR3: CSGMPWTDSEAFF
V: TRBV30; J: TRBJ1-2; CDR3: CAATQGLNYGYTF
V: TRBV11-2; J: TRBJ2-7; CDR3: CASSLGASGVSYEQYF
V: TRBV14; J: TRBJ1-2; CDR3: CASSARHYGYTF
V: TRBV18; J: TRBJ2-5; CDR3: CASSPQQETQYF
V: TRBV3-1/TRBV3-2; J: TRBJ2-6; CDR3: CATRSNGKKGSGANVLTF
V: TRBV20-1; J: TRBJ2-1; CDR3: CSARPGQTQFF
V: TRBV11-3; J: TRBJ2-2; CDR3: CASSLYGQGVTGELFF
V: TRBV5-4; J: TRBJ2-7; CDR3: CASSIGQGESSYEQYF
V: TRBV6-5; J: TRBJ1-6; CDR3: CASSPSGVYSPLHF
V: TRBV2; J: TRBJ1-5; CDR3: CASKGSQPQHF
V: TRBV6-5; J: TRBJ1-1; CDR3: CASRSPTEAFF
V: TRBV7-9; J: TRBJ1-2; CDR3: CASSLWDLGGIGYTF
V: TRBV5-6; J: TRBJ2-5; CDR3: CASSVPEETQYF
V: TRBV28; J: TRBJ2-2; CDR3: CASSGGVTTGELFF
V: TRBV29-1; J: TRBJ2-4; CDR3: CSVGSPDRTLSKNIQYF
V: TRBV7-3; J: TRBJ2-3; CDR3: CASSFRQPYTDTQYF
V: TRBV11-3; J: TRBJ2-2; CDR3: CASSEGQGDTGELFF
V: TRBV3-1/TRBV3-2; J: TRBJ2-5; CDR3: CASSRSGAGARETQYF
V: TRBV24-1; J: TRBJ1-1; CDR3: CATSDEGALAFF
V: TRBV5-1; J: TRBJ1-2; CDR3: CASSLIQGPGNYGYTF
V: TRBV24-1; J: TRBJ2-2; CDR3: CATSRAPSGTGELFF
V: TRBV7-6; J: TRBJ2-1; CDR3: CASSLVAGGSHNEQFF
V: TRBV6-5; J: TRBJ2-1; CDR3: CASSYGGGAENEQFF
V: TRBV30; J: TRBJ1-6; CDR3: CAWAGQGGSPLHF
V: TRBV21-1; J: TRBJ2-7; CDR3: CASSKFRGKPASGQVYEQYF
V: TRBV5-1; J: TRBJ1-4; CDR3: CASSQLTQGTANEKLFF
V: TRBV7-8; J: TRBJ2-3; CDR3: CASSWGLAGGIDTQYF
V: TRBV6-1; J: TRBJ2-3; CDR3: CASSVSSGGPQTDTQYF
V: TRBV12-3/TRBV12-4; J: TRBJ2-3; CDR3: CASSFYTDTQYF
V: TRBV3-1/TRBV3-2; J: TRBJ2-3; CDR3: CASSQEIHRGDTQYF
V: TRBV11-3; J: TRBJ2-7; CDR3: CASSLAPDKTYEQYF
V: TRBV5-1; J: TRBJ1-1; CDR3: CASSWTRGTEAFF
V: TRBV10-3; J: TRBJ1-1; CDR3: CAIRFNHGTGNTEAFF
V: TRBV27; J: TRBJ1-6; CDR3: CASRLQGFQNSPLHF